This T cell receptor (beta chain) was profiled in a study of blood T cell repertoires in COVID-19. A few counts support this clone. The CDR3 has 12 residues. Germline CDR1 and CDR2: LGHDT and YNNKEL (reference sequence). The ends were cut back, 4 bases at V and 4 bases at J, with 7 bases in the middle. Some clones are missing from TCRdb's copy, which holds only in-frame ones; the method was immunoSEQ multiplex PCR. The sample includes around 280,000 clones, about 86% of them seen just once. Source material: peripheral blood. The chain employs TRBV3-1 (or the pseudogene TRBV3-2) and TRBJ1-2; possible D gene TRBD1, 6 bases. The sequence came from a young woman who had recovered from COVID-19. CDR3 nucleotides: TGTGCCAGCAGCCGACAGGCCTATGGCTACACCTTC. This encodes CASSRQAYGYTF.